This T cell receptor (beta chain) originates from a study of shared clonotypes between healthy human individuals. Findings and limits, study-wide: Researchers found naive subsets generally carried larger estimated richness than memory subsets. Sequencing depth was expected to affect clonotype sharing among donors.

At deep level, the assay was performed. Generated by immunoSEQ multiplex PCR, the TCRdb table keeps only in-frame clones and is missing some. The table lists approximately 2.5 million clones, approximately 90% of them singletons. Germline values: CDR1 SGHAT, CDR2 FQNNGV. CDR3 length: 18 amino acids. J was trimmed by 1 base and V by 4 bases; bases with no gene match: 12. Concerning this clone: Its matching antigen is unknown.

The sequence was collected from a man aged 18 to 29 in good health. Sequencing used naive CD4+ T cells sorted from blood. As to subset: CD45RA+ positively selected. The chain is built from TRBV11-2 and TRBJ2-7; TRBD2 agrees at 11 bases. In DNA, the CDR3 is TGTGCCAGCAGCTGGGGCCCAATAGCGGGAGGGAAATCCTACGAGCAGTACTTC. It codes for CASSWGPIAGGKSYEQYF.